This T cell receptor (beta chain) appears in the sequencing data of a study of cytomegalovirus exposure and HLA in healthy donors. Study-wide findings and caveats: Most likely, a cluster of highly shared sequence variants arose as a sequencing artifact. Cytomegalovirus-associated status was assigned to around 160 TCR beta chains. Prior analysis indicated that the majority of TCR beta V segments exhibited productivity approximately 90% or approximately 30% of the time.

A note on this clone: Its antigen remains unidentified.

The PCR used 60 Vbeta and 13 Jbeta primers. Some clones are missing from TCRdb's copy, which holds only in-frame ones; the method was immunoSEQ multiplex PCR. The sample has about 140,000 clones; roughly 68% are singletons. With V trimmed by 4 bases and J by 5 bases, 8 bases remained unmatched. Germline CDR1 reads SNHLY; CDR2 reads FYNNEI. The CDR3 spans 15 residues. What was sequenced was PBMCs. The clonotype was recovered from a young man in good health and CMV-seropositive. The genes are TRBV2 and TRBJ1-5; TRBD1 agrees at 7 bases. This chain's CDR3 is CASSVITGADQPQHF. The DNA for the CDR3 is TGTGCCAGCAGTGTCATTACAGGGGCGGATCAGCCCCAGCATTTT.